These 22 T cell receptor beta chains came from one sample sequenced in a study of T-cell memory formation after mild COVID-19. TCRdb passed the 5' RACE reads through MiXCR, listing each CDR3 protein once. The sample lists 350,000 to 450,000 distinct CDR3 sequences; about 20% were seen once. The sequenced sample consisted of PBMCs or a T cell subset sorted from them (not recorded which). The origin of the receptors is an adult woman who had mild COVID-19 (a few samples of this study predate the infection). Cell type and time point are not known.

This clonotype showed up just a few times. For the CDR3, the DNA is TGTGCCAGCAGTTACGATCTGTACCTGGGGTCCTACGAGCAGTACTTC. Protein product: CASSYDLYLGSYEQYF. The chain uses TRBV6-2 or TRBV6-3 and TRBJ2-7; unclear D gene. This CDR3 is built from 16 residues. Trimming left V 2 bases short and J 1 base short, with 15 bases between. The germline CDR1 and CDR2 sequences are MNHEY and SVGEGT.

V gene TRBV6-5 combines with J gene TRBJ1-2; 7 positions agree with TRBD1. Germline V gene data show CDR1 as MNHEY and CDR2 as SVGAGI. This CDR3 has 14 amino acids. V lost 5 bases and J lost 9; bases outside the gene matches: 12. The CDR3, as DNA: TGTGCCAGCAGTCCGCAGGGGGGAGTGACGAGCTACACCTTC. Translating gives CASSPQGGVTSYTF.

This sequence joins TRBV7-9 and TRBJ2-5, with 7 nucleotides matching TRBD2. The CDR3 loop spans 15 amino acids. Losses at the gene ends were 1 base for V and 5 bases for J; bases not matched to a gene: 7. Germline V gives CDR1 SEHNR, CDR2 FQNEAQ (reference sequence). The CDR3 sequence: CASSLGLLGGETQYF. CDR3 coding DNA: TGTGCCAGCAGCTTAGGGCTCCTGGGAGGGGAGACCCAGTACTTC.

The chain recombines TRBV29-1 with TRBJ2-5, with 7 bases fitting TRBD2. V was clipped by 2 bases and J by 6 bases; unmatched bases: 9. This CDR3 comprises 14 residues. Germline V lookup: CDR1 SQVTM, CDR2 ANQGSEA. CDR3 residues: CSVEKNGAGKTQYF. For the CDR3, the DNA is TGCAGCGTTGAAAAAAATGGAGCGGGGAAGACCCAGTACTTC.

This clonotype was seen a few times. This chain joins TRBV29-1 and TRBJ2-7; D gene ambiguous. Per germline, CDR1 SQVTM and CDR2 ANQGSEA. V lost 1 base, J lost 6 bases, and 10 bases lay in between. The CDR3 has 12 amino acids. CDR3 in DNA: TGCAGCGTTGAAGGGGAAGATCCCGAGCAGTACTTC. Translation gives CSVEGEDPEQYF.

In this sample, this clonotype turned up a few times. The rearrangement links TRBV12-3 or TRBV12-4 to TRBJ2-1, with D uncertain. The length of the CDR3 is 12 residues. Trimming shortened V by 2 bases and J by 8 bases, and 7 bases separated the two germline ends. The CDR3 nucleotides are TGTGCCAGCAGTTTAAGAGACGATGAGCAGTTCTTC. It codes for CASSLRDDEQFF.

The chain recombines TRBV10-3 with TRBJ2-1; perhaps D is TRBD1 or TRBD2 (5 bases each). This CDR3 region has 15 residues. The germline V and J ends were trimmed by 10 bases and 8 bases, with 24 bases remaining between them. CDR1 is ENHRY, CDR2 SYGVKD, per germline. CDR3 DNA: TGTGCCACAGAGAGAAGACAGCAACGTAGCGATGAGCAGTTCTTC. It specifies CATERRQQRSDEQFF.

This clonotype was detected a few times. The genes are TRBV5-1 and TRBJ2-3; D possibly corresponds to TRBD2 (7 bases). The length of the CDR3 is 15 residues. Looked up from germline, CDR1 is SGHRS and CDR2 is YFSETQ. Trimming took off 0 bases at V and 6 bases at J, with 14 bases between the two ends. In DNA, the CDR3 is TGCGCCAGCAGCTTGGACGCGGCGGGGGCGGATACGCAGTATTTT. Translating it yields CASSLDAAGADTQYF.

V gene TRBV13 combines with J gene TRBJ2-3; the match to TRBD2 covers 7 bases. Losses at the gene ends were 9 bases for V and 5 bases for J; bases not matched to a gene: 2. Germline CDR1 and CDR2: PRHDT and FYEKMQ (reference sequence). This CDR3 has 11 residues. The CDR3: CASGRGDTQYF. The DNA of the CDR3 is TGTGCCAGTGGGAGGGGAGATACGCAGTATTTT.

The chain uses TRBV12-3 or TRBV12-4 and TRBJ2-2; D may be TRBD1 (5 bases). Trimming shortened V by 6 bases and J by 10 bases, and 15 bases separated the two germline ends. This CDR3 is built from 13 residues. The CDR3 bases are TGTGCCAGCAGAAAAAGGGGTCCTAAGGAGCTGTTTTTT. Its protein is CASRKRGPKELFF.

The V call is TRBV25-1, the J call TRBJ1-5; TRBD1 might be the D (6 bases). The CDR3 has 14 amino acids. V was trimmed by 2 bases and J by 4 bases, leaving 9 bases between them. Germline-derived CDR1 and CDR2 are MGHDK and SYGVNS. Written as DNA, the CDR3 is TGTGCCAGCAGTGAAACAGGGTGGAATCAGCCCCAGCATTTT. Translation: CASSETGWNQPQHF.

The rearrangement joins TRBV29-1 to TRBJ2-7, with unresolved D. Germline assignment: CDR1 SQVTM and CDR2 ANQGSEA. The CDR3 length is 11 residues. V was clipped by 2 bases and J by 3 bases, with 5 bases between them. The CDR3 loop reads CSVEIYYEQYF. The CDR3, as DNA: TGCAGCGTTGAAATATACTACGAGCAGTACTTC.

The chain uses TRBV12-3 or TRBV12-4 and TRBJ1-4; D call uncertain. Trimming removed 6 bases at V and 5 bases at J, with 10 bases between. This CDR3 comprises 13 residues. CDR3 loop: CASRKGSNEKLFF. The CDR3 DNA reads TGTGCCAGCAGAAAAGGGAGCAATGAAAAACTGTTTTTT.

The V call is TRBV24-1, the J call TRBJ2-2; D not certain. V lost 7 bases to trimming and J lost 1 base, with 9 bases between them. Germline V gene lookup returns CDR1 KGHDR and CDR2 SFDVKD. This CDR3 spans 14 amino acids. CDR3 loop: CATRGPENTGELFF. CDR3 sequence (DNA): TGTGCCACCAGGGGTCCTGAGAACACCGGGGAGCTGTTTTTT.

This clonotype has a handful of counts. The V and J genes are TRBV6-5 and TRBJ2-1; D may correspond to TRBD1 or TRBD2 (5 bases each). V was pared by 6 bases and J by 6 bases, with 9 bases between. CDR3 length: 12 residues. The germline V gene encodes CDR1 MNHEY and CDR2 SVGAGI. The CDR3 spells CASRGETNEQFF. CDR3 sequence (DNA): TGTGCCAGCAGGGGGGAAACCAATGAGCAGTTCTTC.

This clonotype was recorded a few times. The chain joins TRBV11-2 to TRBJ2-4; 8 bases fit TRBD1. V trimming: 5 bases; J trimming: 12 bases; junction bases outside the gene matches: 3. The CDR3 is 11 residues long. Germline lookup yields CDR1 SGHAT and CDR2 FQNNGV. The CDR3: CASSQGQGQYF. CDR3 coding DNA: TGTGCCAGCAGCCAAGGACAGGGTCAGTACTTC. Drawing the rest from reference TRBV11-2 and TRBJ2-4, the complete variable domain is EAGVAQSPRYKIIEKRQSVAFWCNPISGHATLYWYQQILGQGPKLLIQFQNNGVVDDSQLPKDRFSAERLKGVDSTLKIQPAKLEDSAVYLCASSQGQGQYFGAGTRLSVL.

J is TRBJ1-6 and V is TRBV3-1, with D unresolved. The CDR3 covers 14 residues. CDR1 LGHDT and CDR2 YNNKEL come from the germline V gene (reference sequence). The ends were cut back, 4 bases at V and 9 bases at J, with 13 bases in the middle. CDR3 amino acids: CASSRGPGGSPLHF. The CDR3 nucleotides read TGTGCCAGCAGCCGTGGCCCAGGCGGTTCACCCCTCCACTTT. Full variable domain (outside the CDR3, taken from reference TRBV3-1 and TRBJ1-6): DTAVSQTPKYLVTQMGNDKSIKCEQNLGHDTMYWYKQDSKKFLKIMFSYNNKELIINETVPNRFSPKSPDKAHLNLHINSLELGDSAVYFCASSRGPGGSPLHFGNGTRLTVT.

The chain is built from TRBV4-3 and TRBJ2-1, with D perhaps TRBD1 or TRBD2 (5 bases each). The ends were cut back, 9 bases at V and 9 bases at J, with 18 bases in the middle. This CDR3 contains 13 residues. Germline V gene lookup returns CDR1 LGHNA and CDR2 YSLEER. As DNA, the CDR3 is TGCGCCAGTCTTGGGGGAGTATTAGGTGAGCAGTTCTTC. It specifies CASLGGVLGEQFF.

This clonotype has more than one count but fewer than ten. The chain links TRBV29-1 to TRBJ2-1, with TRBD2 identical over 7 bases. V gave up 4 bases and J gave up 3 bases; unmatched junction bases: 9. The CDR3 spans 15 residues. CDR1 and CDR2 from the germline V gene are SQVTM and ANQGSEA. The CDR3 sequence: CSVAQRDFFYNEQFF. CDR3 DNA: TGCAGCGTTGCCCAGCGGGACTTCTTCTACAATGAGCAGTTCTTC.

J is TRBJ2-7 and V is TRBV6-5; D is unresolved. The CDR3 length is 13 residues. Germline V gene data show CDR1 as MNHEY and CDR2 as SVGAGI. Trimming cost V 2 bases and J 3 bases, with 8 bases left between them. The CDR3 region is CASSYGDGYEQYF. Here the CDR3 DNA reads TGTGCCAGCAGTTACGGAGACGGCTACGAGCAGTACTTC.

This clonotype was seen more than once but under ten times. This rearrangement joins TRBV29-1 to TRBJ2-2, with 7 bases aligning to TRBD1. J was trimmed by 0 bases and V by 5 bases; bases with no gene match: 6. This CDR3 spans 15 amino acids. CDR1 and CDR2 from the germline V gene are SQVTM and ANQGSEA. The CDR3 DNA reads as TGCAGCGTTCGCACCGGGACAGCGAACACCGGGGAGCTGTTTTTT. Translation: CSVRTGTANTGELFF.

This clonotype was counted a few times. The rearrangement links TRBV12-3 or TRBV12-4 to TRBJ2-1; D not certain. V lost 9 bases, J lost 7 bases, and 13 bases lay in between. This CDR3 is built from 12 residues. CDR3 sequence (DNA): TGTGCCAGTCAACTGCGGCCGAATGAGCAGTTCTTC. Translating it yields CASQLRPNEQFF.